These 30 T cell receptor beta chains share one sample of origin, sequenced in a study of T-cell memory formation after mild COVID-19. TCRdb fed the 5' RACE reads into MiXCR, producing one record per CDR3 protein. The table includes 350,000 to 500,000 distinct CDR3 sequences, more than 15% detected once. The sequenced sample was PBMCs or a T cell subset sorted from them (not recorded which). These receptors all stem from a man between 18 and 35 years old who had mild COVID-19 (a few samples of this study predate the infection). Cell type and time point are not known.

This clonotype was detected a few times. The chain has TRBV20-1 and TRBJ1-5; D is ambiguous. Germline-derived CDR1 and CDR2 are DFQATT and SNEGSKA (reference sequence). With 6 bases removed from V and 0 bases from J, the gap between germline ends came to 9 bases. This CDR3 region has 13 residues. CDR3 nucleotides: TGCAGTGCCACGAGGTTTAGCAATCAGCCCCAGCATTTT. It encodes CSATRFSNQPQHF.

The rearrangement uses TRBV5-1 and TRBJ2-2, with D possibly being TRBD1 (6 bases). Germline V gene data show CDR1 as SGHRS and CDR2 as YFSETQ. This CDR3 is 17 amino acids long. V was shortened by 4 bases and J by 3 bases, with 19 bases between the two germline ends. CDR3 protein: CASSLPGDTDHTGELFF. CDR3 bases: TGCGCCAGCAGCCTCCCCGGGGACACCGATCACACCGGGGAGCTGTTTTTT. The full variable domain, its missing parts supplied by reference TRBV5-1 and TRBJ2-2, is KAGVTQTPRYLIKTRGQQVTLSCSPISGHRSVSWYQQTPGQGLQFLFEYFSETQRNKGNFPGRFSGRQFSNSRSEMNVSTLELGDSALYLCASSLPGDTDHTGELFFGEGSRLTVL.

The chain combines TRBV7-3 with TRBJ1-3, with 7 bases lining up with TRBD1. Germline trimming cut 2 bases from V and 0 bases from J; bases unmatched to any gene: 4. From germline, CDR1 is SGHTA and CDR2 FQGTGA. The CDR3 has 16 amino acids. CDR3 sequence reads: CASSLGTETSGNTIYF. CDR3 coding DNA: TGTGCCAGCAGCTTAGGGACAGAGACCTCTGGAAACACCATATATTTT. The entire variable domain, with the rest obtained from reference TRBV7-3 and TRBJ1-3, is as follows: GAGVSQTPSNKVTEKGKYVELRCDPISGHTALYWYRQSLGQGPEFLIYFQGTGAADDSGLPNDRFFAVRPEGSVSTLKIQRTERGDSAVYLCASSLGTETSGNTIYFGEGSWLTVV.

This CDR3 is CASSLVRPTEAFF. CDR3 nucleotides: TGTGCCAGCAGCTTGGTCAGGCCCACTGAAGCTTTCTTT. The chain couples TRBV5-5 to TRBJ1-1, with unresolved D. V lost 0 bases and J lost 4, with 7 bases in between. The CDR3 runs to 13 residues. Germline CDR1 SGHKS, CDR2 YYEKEE (reference sequence).

The chain joins TRBV5-1 to TRBJ1-1; no clear D. CDR1 and CDR2 from the germline V gene are SGHRS and YFSETQ. V lost 1 base to trimming and J lost 11 bases, with 15 bases between them. The CDR3 has 13 amino acids. CDR3 coding DNA: TGCGCCAGCAGCTTGACCGCGGGTCCAGTCGCTTTCTTT. It yields the protein CASSLTAGPVAFF. The entire variable domain, with the rest obtained from reference TRBV5-1 and TRBJ1-1, is as follows: KAGVTQTPRYLIKTRGQQVTLSCSPISGHRSVSWYQQTPGQGLQFLFEYFSETQRNKGNFPGRFSGRQFSNSRSEMNVSTLELGDSALYLCASSLTAGPVAFFGQGTRLTVV.

The chain employs TRBV2 and TRBJ1-2; no reliable D call. CDR1 SNHLY and CDR2 FYNNEI come from the germline V gene. V gave up 2 bases and J gave up 5 bases, with 9 bases separating them. The CDR3 is made up of 13 amino acids. CDR3 in amino acids: CASSEPTGYGYTF. The CDR3 region has the DNA TGTGCCAGCAGTGAACCTACGGGGTATGGCTACACCTTC.

The V and J genes are TRBV7-6 and TRBJ2-3; D call uncertain. CDR1 is SGHVS and CDR2 is FNYEAQ in the germline V gene. This CDR3 comprises 13 residues. The ends were cut back, 1 base at V and 6 bases at J, with 8 bases in the middle. CDR3 nucleotide sequence: TGTGCCAGCAGCTTAGGGCTCCCCGATACGCAGTATTTT. Protein: CASSLGLPDTQYF.

This sequence joins TRBV3-1 and TRBJ2-5; 8 bases map to TRBD2. Germline V CDR1 and CDR2: LGHDT, YNNKEL (reference sequence). The ends lost 0 bases at V and 4 bases at J; junction bases unmatched: 4. The CDR3 is 15 residues long. CDR3: CASSQDRAGGETQYF. Written as DNA, the CDR3 is TGTGCCAGCAGCCAAGATAGGGCGGGGGGAGAGACCCAGTACTTC.

This clonotype appeared a single time. The chain combines TRBV6-1 with TRBJ2-2; 8 bases agree with TRBD1. Germline V gives CDR1 MNHNS, CDR2 SASEGT. The CDR3 spans 18 residues. After removal of 2 bases from V and 2 bases from J, the junction contained 10 bases not matched to a gene. The DNA for the CDR3 is TGTGCCAGCAGTGAAAGGGGGTTGGACAGGGTAAACACCGGGGAGCTGTTTTTT. Encoded protein: CASSERGLDRVNTGELFF.

V gene TRBV7-9 combines with J gene TRBJ2-5; 10 bases fit TRBD2. The germline CDR1 and CDR2 sequences are SEHNR and FQNEAQ (reference sequence). J gave up 3 bases and V 1 base, and 5 bases lay outside the gene matches. This CDR3 is built from 16 residues. CDR3 region: CASSLVRTSGKETQYF. The CDR3 DNA reads as TGTGCCAGCAGCTTAGTTAGGACTAGCGGAAAAGAGACCCAGTACTTC.

This clonotype appeared many times. The chain links TRBV28 to TRBJ1-5, with D hard to call. This CDR3 region has 12 residues. Germline loops: CDR1 MDHEN, CDR2 SYDVKM. V lost 2 bases to trimming and J lost 3 bases, with 2 bases between them. The CDR3 DNA reads TGTGCCAGCAGTTTACCCAATCAGCCCCAGCATTTT. Protein: CASSLPNQPQHF.

This chain uses TRBV11-2 with TRBJ2-7; tentative D call: TRBD2 (6 bases). Trimming took 5 bases from V and 7 from J, leaving 15 bases between them. The V gene's germline CDR1 is SGHAT and CDR2 FQNNGV. This CDR3 contains 13 residues. Written as DNA, the CDR3 is TGTGCCAGCAGCCACCCGGGGGTTGCAGAGCAGTACTTC. It translates to CASSHPGVAEQYF.

The rearrangement links TRBV4-3 to TRBJ2-6; 10 bases map to TRBD1. CDR3 length: 19 amino acids. The junction had 5 bases not matched to a gene; V was cut back by 0 bases and J by 0 bases. Germline CDR1 and CDR2: LGHNA and YSLEER. Here the CDR3 reads CASSQEPDRGVSGANVLTF. The CDR3 DNA follows: TGCGCCAGCAGCCAAGAGCCGGACAGGGGGGTCTCTGGGGCCAACGTCCTGACTTTC.

This clonotype has only a few counts. The V gene is TRBV12-3 or TRBV12-4, the J gene TRBJ2-1; D is undetermined. CDR3 length: 14 residues. V was trimmed by 3 bases and J by 5 bases, leaving 11 bases between them. The CDR3 protein is CASSFPLWHNEQFF. The CDR3 DNA sequence: TGTGCCAGCAGTTTCCCCCTATGGCACAATGAGCAGTTCTTC.

This clonotype was found a few times. V gene TRBV7-3 combines with J gene TRBJ1-5; D is unresolved. The CDR3 covers 13 residues. Trimming cost V 5 bases and J 7 bases, with 12 bases left between them. CDR1 and CDR2 (germline): SGHTA, FQGTGA. CDR3 nucleotides: TGTGCCAGCAGCCAGGACTACTTGCAGCCCCAGCATTTT. Its protein is CASSQDYLQPQHF.

This clonotype appeared many times. The V and J genes are TRBV5-5 and TRBJ2-3; TRBD2 matches at 7 bases. The J segment lost 6 bases and the V segment lost 4 bases, leaving 5 bases of the junction unmatched. From germline, CDR1 is SGHKS and CDR2 YYEKEE (reference sequence). This CDR3 contains 13 residues. DNA for the CDR3: TGTGCCAGCAGCCCGGGAGGCGTGGATACGCAGTATTTT. Its protein product is CASSPGGVDTQYF.

The chain combines TRBV9 with TRBJ1-1; a weak D match, TRBD1 (6 bases). This CDR3 comprises 14 residues. Trimming stripped 6 bases from V and 3 bases from J, with 15 bases between. Germline V gene sequence: CDR1 SGDLS, CDR2 YYNGEE. This CDR3 is CASTLGGHDTEAFF. CDR3 DNA: TGTGCCAGCACTTTGGGGGGGCACGACACTGAAGCTTTCTTT.

V is TRBV7-2 and J is TRBJ2-5, with 8 bases aligning to TRBD1. This CDR3 has 15 amino acids. CDR1 and CDR2 (germline): SGHTA, FQGNSA. Losses at the gene ends were 4 bases for V and 2 bases for J; bases not matched to a gene: 6. CDR3 sequence: CASSSPDRGQETQYF. CDR3 nucleotide sequence: TGTGCCAGCAGCTCCCCCGACAGGGGACAAGAGACCCAGTACTTC.

V and J are TRBV20-1 and TRBJ2-3, with D hard to call. Per germline, CDR1 DFQATT and CDR2 SNEGSKA (reference sequence). The CDR3 length is 12 residues. Between the trimmed V and J ends, which lost 6 bases and 2 bases, there was a span of 9 bases. CDR3 DNA sequence: TGCAGTGCCGAGTGGTCCACAGATACGCAGTATTTT. Its translation: CSAEWSTDTQYF.

V and J are TRBV13 and TRBJ1-1; perhaps TRBD1 as D (6 bases). Germline V gives CDR1 PRHDT, CDR2 FYEKMQ (reference sequence). V was shortened by 0 bases and J by 5 bases, with 13 bases between the two germline ends. CDR3 length equals 15 residues. The CDR3 here is CASSLGQGRDTEAFF. Here the CDR3 DNA reads TGTGCCAGCAGCTTAGGACAGGGACGAGATACTGAAGCTTTCTTT.

This clonotype was picked up a small number of times. CDR3 in amino acids: CASNLPRAGADTQYF. CDR3 bases: TGTGCCAGCAACCTGCCCCGAGCGGGGGCAGATACGCAGTATTTT. J is TRBJ2-3 and V is TRBV2; 8 bases are a match to TRBD2. This CDR3 comprises 15 residues. CDR1 and CDR2 (germline): SNHLY, FYNNEI. Trimming took 7 bases from V and 4 from J; bases not matched to a gene: 10. Looking up the rest from reference TRBV2 and TRBJ2-3 gives the full variable domain: EPEVTQTPSHQVTQMGQEVILRCVPISNHLYFYWYRQILGQKVEFLVSFYNNEISEKSEIFDDQFSVERPDGSNFTLKIRSTKLEDSAMYFCASNLPRAGADTQYFGPGTRLTVL.

This clonotype occurred a few times. The rearrangement joins TRBV15 to TRBJ1-4, with D possibly TRBD1 on 6 matching bases. The germline CDR1 and CDR2 sequences are LNHNV and YYDKDF (reference sequence). CDR3 length equals 16 residues. The germline V and J ends were trimmed by 0 bases and 7 bases, with 15 bases remaining between them. CDR3 amino acids: CATSRETGAPSEKLFF. CDR3 nucleotide sequence: TGTGCCACCAGCAGAGAAACGGGGGCCCCTTCTGAAAAACTGTTTTTT.

This clonotype was seen only a few times. This chain connects TRBV29-1 to TRBJ1-1, with D perhaps matching TRBD1 (6 bases). With 6 bases removed from V and 4 bases from J, the gap between germline ends came to 15 bases. CDR3 length equals 13 residues. The germline V gene encodes CDR1 SQVTM and CDR2 ANQGSEA. The CDR3 sequence: CSVTGTRSTEAFF. CDR3 nucleotide sequence: TGCAGCGTGACCGGGACAAGATCCACTGAAGCTTTCTTT.

A few counts support this clonotype. The rearrangement uses TRBV5-1 and TRBJ1-6; TRBD1 might be the D (5 bases). Trimming took off 5 bases at V and 10 bases at J, with 19 bases between the two ends. Germline V gene sequence: CDR1 SGHRS, CDR2 YFSETQ. The CDR3 is 15 residues long. DNA of the CDR3: TGCGCCAGCAGGAACGGGACCGGGCCGGGGTCACCCCTCCACTTT. Amino acid sequence: CASRNGTGPGSPLHF.

A few counts support this clonotype. The V call is TRBV29-1, the J call TRBJ1-1, with D perhaps TRBD1 (5 bases). The length of the CDR3 is 15 residues. Trimming cost V 4 bases and J 0 bases, with 15 bases left between them. Germline CDR1 reads SQVTM; CDR2 reads ANQGSEA. CDR3 sequence (DNA): TGCAGCGTTGCCTCGGGGTGGGGGATGAACACTGAAGCTTTCTTT. It codes for CSVASGWGMNTEAFF.

This clonotype was found a few times. The rearrangement joins TRBV6-1 to TRBJ1-3; unclear D gene. This CDR3 has 15 amino acids. Germline V gene data show CDR1 as MNHNS and CDR2 as SASEGT. Trimming cost V 0 bases and J 4 bases, with 10 bases left between them. CDR3 DNA sequence: TGTGCCAGCAGTGAAGCTGGCCCTACCGGAAACACCATATATTTT. The encoded protein is CASSEAGPTGNTIYF.

This clonotype was observed a few times. The chain has TRBV18 and TRBJ2-7; 7 bases fit TRBD2. CDR3 length: 15 residues. V lost 2 bases to trimming and J lost 0 bases; unmatched junction nucleotides: 4. Germline V gene lookup returns CDR1 KGHSH and CDR2 LQKENI. Here the CDR3 DNA reads TGTGCCAGCTCACCAGGCGGGGGTCCCTCCTACGAGCAGTACGTC. It translates to CASSPGGGPSYEQYV.

This clonotype was observed a handful of times. V and J are TRBV20-1 and TRBJ2-7; D is possibly TRBD1 or TRBD2 (6 bases each). The CDR3 contains 13 residues. V was cut by 0 bases and J by 12 bases, with 18 bases left in between. Per germline, CDR1 DFQATT and CDR2 SNEGSKA (reference sequence). The CDR3: CSAREQIRGAPYV. The CDR3 DNA reads TGCAGTGCTAGAGAACAGATTAGGGGGGCCCCGTACGTC.

The count of this clonotype is one. Here the CDR3 DNA reads TGCGCCAGCAGCCTCGGACAGGGGAGCGAGCAGTACGTC. It specifies CASSLGQGSEQYV. This sequence joins TRBV4-1 and TRBJ2-7; 9 bases align to TRBD1. Looked up from germline, CDR1 is MGHRA and CDR2 is YSYEKL. The CDR3 totals 13 residues. Trimming at V came to 4 bases and at J to 6 bases, leaving 4 bases not matched to a gene.

The sample holds a few counts of this clonotype. The rearrangement links TRBV2 to TRBJ2-7; the match to TRBD1 covers 7 bases. With V trimmed by 3 bases and J by 4 bases, 3 bases remained unmatched. The CDR3 contains 13 residues. Germline CDR1 and CDR2: SNHLY and FYNNEI. The CDR3 loop reads CASSDKTGYEQYF. Written as DNA, the CDR3 is TGTGCCAGCAGTGATAAGACAGGGTACGAGCAGTACTTC.